The rows below give T cell receptor beta chains drawn from one sample of a study of T-cell reconstitution after alpha-beta-depleted transplantation in children. TCRdb redid the calling of the PCR reads with MiXCR, one entry per CDR3 protein. The sample lists 600,000 to 700,000 distinct CDR3 sequences, 16% occurring once. The starting material was PBMCs from the stem cell graft donor, obtained from the stem cell graft. These receptor sequences come from a human donor who donated a stem cell graft to a child with acute myeloid leukemia. Both conserved end residues are part of each CDR3. A D gene is named only where the DNA matches it firmly. Rows may omit the clone size; those that give it use once, few, many or a size class.

d_call,v_call,clone_size,j_call,cdr3_aa,cdr3_nt
-,TRBV20-1,few,TRBJ2-3,CSARDLRRTTDTQYF,TGCAGTGCTAGAGATTTGCGGCGGACCACAGATACGCAGTATTTT
TRBD1,TRBV15,many,TRBJ2-1,CATSRATGERYYNEQFF,TGTGCCACCAGCAGAGCGACAGGGGAGAGGTACTACAATGAGCAGTTCTTC
TRBD1,TRBV24-1,-,TRBJ2-1,CATSDGQGEQFF,TGTGCCACCAGTGACGGACAGGGAGAGCAGTTCTTC
TRBD1,TRBV12-3/TRBV12-4,few,TRBJ2-7,CASSLVTGGTDEQYF,TGTGCCAGCAGTTTAGTGACAGGGGGTACGGACGAGCAGTACTTC
-,TRBV7-2,few,TRBJ2-3,CASRRGLAGTDTQYF,TGTGCCAGCAGACGAGGGTTGGCGGGCACAGATACGCAGTATTTT
TRBD1,TRBV6-1,-,TRBJ2-1,CASRKGALYNEQFF,TGTGCCAGCAGGAAGGGGGCTTTATACAATGAGCAGTTCTTC
-,TRBV7-2,-,TRBJ2-5,CVSSPGGLIGETQYF,TGTGTCAGCAGCCCAGGGGGGCTAATTGGAGAGACCCAGTACTTC
-,TRBV24-1,few,TRBJ1-5,CATSDREGDRQPQHF,TGTGCCACCAGTGATCGTGAAGGGGATCGACAGCCCCAGCATTTT
-,TRBV7-6,few,TRBJ1-1,CASSLGELGEAFF,TGTGCCAGCAGCTTAGGCGAATTAGGAGAAGCTTTCTTT
TRBD1,TRBV20-1,many,TRBJ1-5,CSASMIGTGGHRPQHF,TGCAGTGCTAGTATGATCGGGACAGGGGGCCATCGGCCCCAGCATTTT
-,TRBV20-1,many,TRBJ1-6,CSARAGGSTYNSPLHF,TGCAGTGCTAGAGCCGGGGGGAGTACTTATAATTCACCCCTCCACTTT
-,TRBV24-1,-,TRBJ2-2,CATSEISGELFF,TGTGCCACCAGCGAGATTAGCGGGGAGCTGTTTTTT
TRBD1,TRBV7-2,many,TRBJ1-1,CASSTNRGLKSNTEAFF,TGTGCCAGCAGTACGAACAGGGGATTAAAATCGAACACTGAAGCTTTCTTT
-,TRBV5-1,many,TRBJ2-2,CASSLEFGVAAGQLFF,TGCGCCAGCAGCTTGGAGTTCGGCGTCGCAGCCGGGCAGCTGTTTTTT
TRBD1,TRBV5-1,few,TRBJ2-5,CASSLTQGHQETQYF,TGCGCCAGCAGCTTAACACAGGGGCACCAAGAGACCCAGTACTTC
TRBD1,TRBV29-1,few,TRBJ1-1,CSVTGGFDTEAFF,TGCAGCGTTACAGGGGGCTTTGATACTGAAGCTTTCTTT
-,TRBV4-3,many,TRBJ2-1,CASSWKLGLGEQFF,TGCGCCAGCAGCTGGAAGCTGGGGTTGGGGGAGCAGTTCTTC
-,TRBV7-2,many,TRBJ1-3,CASSFTSGNTIYF,TGTGCCAGCAGCTTTACCTCTGGAAACACCATATATTTT
TRBD1,TRBV5-1,-,TRBJ1-2,CASSLALPGQEGGYTF,TGCGCCAGCAGCTTGGCGCTACCGGGACAGGAAGGAGGGTACACCTTC
-,TRBV5-1,-,TRBJ1-1,CASSLGNSMNTEAFF,TGCGCCAGCAGCTTGGGAAACAGCATGAACACTGAAGCTTTCTTT
-,TRBV7-2,many,TRBJ1-1,CASSLVEGLNTEAFF,TGTGCCAGCAGCTTAGTGGAGGGGCTGAACACTGAAGCTTTCTTT
-,TRBV12-3/TRBV12-4,few,TRBJ1-5,CASSSRRGTSNQPQHF,TGTGCCAGCAGCTCTCGGAGGGGTACTAGCAATCAGCCCCAGCATTTT
-,TRBV12-3/TRBV12-4,-,TRBJ2-3,CASSFFKGDTQYF,TGTGCCAGCAGTTTTTTTAAGGGAGATACGCAGTATTTT
-,TRBV20-1,many,TRBJ2-5,CSARSGFQETQYF,TGCAGTGCTAGGTCAGGGTTCCAAGAGACCCAGTACTTC
TRBD1,TRBV5-1,-,TRBJ2-2,CASIDRGGTGELFF,TGCGCCAGCATCGACAGGGGTGGGACCGGGGAGCTGTTTTTT
-,TRBV20-1,few,TRBJ1-2,CSARVLEVGRTDFYGYTF,TGCAGTGCTAGAGTTTTGGAGGTAGGAAGAACAGACTTCTATGGCTACACCTTC
TRBD1,TRBV20-1,-,TRBJ1-2,CSARDRNFGYTF,TGCAGTGCTAGGGACAGGAACTTTGGCTACACCTTC
TRBD1,TRBV7-2,-,TRBJ1-3,CASSLAVPGQGTLKGNTIYF,TGTGCCAGCAGCTTAGCGGTCCCGGGACAGGGGACTCTTAAGGGAAACACCATATATTTT
-,TRBV29-1,many,TRBJ1-1,CSVYRGYTEAFF,TGCAGCGTCTACAGAGGGTACACTGAAGCTTTCTTT
-,TRBV20-1,many,TRBJ1-6,CSARGSTGTRINSPLHF,TGCAGTGCTAGAGGCTCAACCGGGACAAGGATAAATTCACCCCTCCACTTT
-,TRBV29-1,-,TRBJ2-3,CSVEETDTQYF,TGCAGCGTTGAAGAGACAGATACGCAGTATTTT
-,TRBV6-1,-,TRBJ1-1,CASSLQYTEAFF,TGTGCCAGCAGCCTCCAGTACACTGAAGCTTTCTTT
TRBD1,TRBV3-1,-,TRBJ2-2,CACSRSGQGTLGTGELFF,TGTGCCTGCAGCCGAAGCGGACAGGGGACCTTAGGCACCGGGGAGCTGTTTTTT
-,TRBV29-1,once,TRBJ1-4,CSAREVGQKPFF,TGCAGCGCGAGAGAGGTTGGTCAAAAACCGTTTTTT
-,TRBV7-9,-,TRBJ2-3,CASSFEPLPPDTQYF,TGTGCCAGCAGCTTCGAGCCCCTTCCCCCGGATACGCAGTATTTT
-,TRBV5-5,few,TRBJ2-1,CASSLEGLPYNEQFF,TGTGCCAGCAGCTTGGAGGGGCTCCCCTACAATGAGCAGTTCTTC
TRBD1,TRBV6-2/TRBV6-3,-,TRBJ1-2,CASSLLSGTGTYGYTF,TGTGCCAGCAGCCTATTATCCGGGACAGGGACCTATGGCTACACCTTC
TRBD1,TRBV7-2,-,TRBJ1-6,CASSFAGTEYSPLHF,TGTGCCAGCAGCTTTGCCGGGACAGAATATTCACCCCTCCACTTT
-,TRBV6-2/TRBV6-3,-,TRBJ1-1,CASSTNLQGGTEAFF,TGTGCCAGCAGTACGAACTTACAGGGCGGGACTGAAGCTTTCTTT
-,TRBV20-1,many,TRBJ2-1,CSARDQGPREQFF,TGCAGTGCTAGAGATCAGGGACCCCGGGAGCAGTTCTTC
TRBD1,TRBV28,few,TRBJ2-7,CASSPQGQGLFYEQYF,TGTGCCAGCAGTCCCCAGGGACAGGGATTATTCTACGAGCAGTACTTC
TRBD2,TRBV4-3,-,TRBJ2-1,CASSQREGRSNEQFF,TGCGCCAGCAGCCAGCGGGAGGGCCGGAGCAATGAGCAGTTCTTC
-,TRBV27,few,TRBJ2-3,CASSTQPPTTGRDTQYF,TGTGCCAGCAGTACGCAACCCCCTACTACAGGACGAGATACGCAGTATTTT
TRBD2,TRBV11-2,few,TRBJ2-5,CASSLGGLAGGFQETQYF,TGTGCCAGCAGCTTAGGGGGACTAGCGGGGGGGTTCCAAGAGACCCAGTACTTC
-,TRBV5-5,-,TRBJ1-3,CASSSQLIKTGNTIYF,TGTGCCAGCAGCTCCCAACTGATTAAAACTGGAAACACCATATATTTT
-,TRBV7-2,many,TRBJ1-2,CASSLVNGGYGYTF,TGTGCCAGCAGCTTAGTTAACGGAGGATATGGCTACACCTTC
TRBD1,TRBV15,few,TRBJ1-2,CATSSWTGSGYTF,TGTGCCACCAGCTCCTGGACAGGGAGTGGCTACACCTTC
-,TRBV7-9,-,TRBJ1-1,CASSLPTGYTEAFF,TGTGCCAGCAGCTTACCGACGGGGTACACTGAAGCTTTCTTT
-,TRBV19,few,TRBJ2-1,CASSMGPTGNEQFF,TGTGCCAGTAGTATGGGTCCCACGGGGAATGAGCAGTTCTTC
-,TRBV19,-,TRBJ2-2,CASSGQSTGELFF,TGTGCCAGTAGTGGACAGTCCACCGGGGAGCTGTTTTTT
TRBD1,TRBV7-2,few,TRBJ1-1,CASSLRVHRGHDTEAFF,TGTGCCAGCAGCTTAAGGGTCCACAGGGGGCATGACACTGAAGCTTTCTTT
TRBD1,TRBV20-1,many,TRBJ2-1,CSARWGQGRPEQFF,TGCAGTGCTAGATGGGGACAGGGCAGGCCGGAGCAGTTCTTC
-,TRBV24-1,-,TRBJ1-5,CATSDFTGNQPQHF,TGTGCCACCAGTGATTTTACAGGGAATCAGCCCCAGCATTTT
TRBD1,TRBV9,-,TRBJ2-7,CASSVGDSQGEQYF,TGTGCCAGCAGCGTAGGGGACAGTCAGGGCGAGCAGTACTTC
-,TRBV11-3,few,TRBJ2-2,CASSPRTGEVTGELFF,TGTGCCAGCAGCCCCCGAACAGGGGAGGTCACCGGGGAGCTGTTTTTT
TRBD2,TRBV7-6,few,TRBJ2-1,CASSLLVGGTYNEQFF,TGTGCCAGCAGCTTATTGGTCGGGGGGACCTACAATGAGCAGTTCTTC
-,TRBV20-1,many,TRBJ2-3,CSARGDGGITNTQYF,TGCAGTGCTAGAGGGGACGGGGGAATAACTAATACGCAGTATTTT